These T cell receptor beta chains were read from a single sample in a study of pediatric ulcerative colitis. Only in-frame clones appear in the TCRdb table, and some are missing; sequencing was by immunoSEQ multiplex PCR. The sample lists some 43,000 clones, 60% to 85% seen once, with around 3.8% in the top ten. The sequencing sample was made of gut tissue. These receptors came from a girl between 10 and 17 years old with moderate ulcerative colitis. CDR3s include the opening cysteine and the closing phenylalanine or tryptophan. Fields, in order: clone size, CDR3 length, V gene, J gene, D gene, CDR3 protein, CDR3 DNA. D genes are given only for firm matches. Expanded clones get a size class; other rows say once, few or many, or leave the size out.

>.|15|TRBV6-5|TRBJ2-7|TRBD1
CASSYSGQADYEQYF
TGTGCCAGCAGTTACTCGGGACAGGCCGACTACGAGCAGTACTTC
>.|14|TRBV4-3|TRBJ2-2|.
CASSQDKDTGELFF
TGCGCCAGCAGCCAAGACAAGGATACCGGGGAGCTGTTTTTT
>.|16|TRBV25-1|TRBJ2-3|TRBD1
CASSNKRDRVTDTQYF
TGTGCCAGCAGTAATAAGAGGGACAGGGTAACAGATACGCAGTATTTT
>.|17|TRBV19|TRBJ1-6|TRBD1
CASKPLVGDSLNSPLHF
TGTGCCAGCAAACCGTTGGTAGGGGACAGTCTAAATTCACCCCTCCACTTT
>.|13|TRBV30|TRBJ2-7|.
CAWSVQTSWEQYF
TGTGCCTGGAGTGTTCAGACCTCCTGGGAGCAGTACTTC
>.|14|TRBV7-2|TRBJ2-1|TRBD2
CATSRGGSYNEQFF
TGTGCCACCTCACGGGGCGGGAGCTACAATGAGCAGTTCTTC
>.|13|TRBV7-8|TRBJ1-3|.
CASSLASGNTIYF
TGTGCCAGCAGCTTAGCCTCTGGAAACACCATATATTTT
>.|15|TRBV7-8|TRBJ2-5|TRBD2
CASSSGTSLGETQYF
TGTGCCAGCAGCTCCGGGACTAGCCTGGGAGAGACCCAGTACTTC
>.|16|TRBV28|TRBJ2-7|TRBD1
CASSQTGTVRPYEQYF
TGTGCCAGCAGTCAAACCGGGACAGTGAGACCCTACGAGCAGTACTTC
>.|15|TRBV4-3|TRBJ1-2|.
CASSQSGVPYYGYTF
TGCGCCAGCAGCCAATCAGGGGTTCCGTACTATGGCTACACCTTC
>.|16|TRBV5-1|TRBJ2-7|.
CASSLALEGRAYEQYF
TGCGCCAGCAGCTTGGCCTTGGAGGGCAGGGCCTACGAGCAGTACTTC
>.|16|TRBV19|TRBJ2-1|.
CATKLDLWQSSNEQFF
TGTGCCACCAAGCTTGACCTGTGGCAATCAAGCAATGAGCAGTTCTTC
>.|13|TRBV27|TRBJ2-7|.
CASSLLGRGVQYF
TGTGCCAGCAGTTTATTAGGCAGGGGTGTGCAGTACTTC
>.|15|TRBV15|TRBJ1-5|.
CATSRDKGNNQPQHF
TGTGCCACCAGCAGAGATAAAGGCAACAATCAGCCCCAGCATTTT
>.|16|TRBV7-3|TRBJ2-2|TRBD1
CASSPNRGPNTGELFF
TGTGCCAGCAGCCCTAACAGGGGGCCGAACACCGGGGAGCTGTTTTTT
>.|17|TRBV5-8|TRBJ2-2|TRBD2
CASSLWILAGGTGELFF
TGTGCCAGCAGCTTGTGGATCCTAGCGGGAGGAACCGGGGAGCTGTTTTTT
>.|16|TRBV7-9|TRBJ1-1|.
CASSLALRLLNTEAFF
TGTGCCAGCAGCTTAGCCCTTCGGTTACTGAACACTGAAGCTTTCTTT
>.|15|TRBV15|TRBJ1-5|.
CATSRDDGGYQPQHF
TGTGCCACCAGCAGAGATGACGGGGGATATCAGCCCCAGCATTTT
>.|15|TRBV14|TRBJ2-2|TRBD1
CASSTRTGGTGELFF
TGTGCCAGCAGCACACGGACAGGGGGAACCGGGGAGCTGTTTTTT
>.|14|TRBV7-9|TRBJ2-7|.
CASSFGLGLYEQYF
TGTGCCAGCAGCTTCGGACTGGGCCTCTACGAGCAGTACTTC
>.|12|TRBV11-2|TRBJ2-3|.
CASSHRVGTQYF
TGTGCCAGCAGCCATCGGGTTGGTACGCAGTATTTT
>.|11|TRBV6-5|TRBJ2-7|.
CATGTGYEQYF
TGTGCCACGGGGACGGGCTACGAGCAGTACTTC
>.|13|TRBV7-2|TRBJ2-7|.
CASSLGRVYEQYF
TGTGCCAGCAGCTTAGGCAGGGTATACGAGCAGTACTTC
>.|13|TRBV5-4|TRBJ2-1|.
CASSLGNENEQFF
TGTGCCAGCAGCTTGGGGAATGAGAATGAGCAGTTCTTC
>.|12|TRBV30|TRBJ2-1|.
CAWSYGNNEQFF
TGTGCCTGGAGTTATGGTAACAATGAGCAGTTCTTC
>.|15|TRBV28|TRBJ2-3|TRBD1
CASSDRGRGTDTQYF
TGTGCCAGCAGCGACAGGGGGCGCGGCACAGATACGCAGTATTTT
>.|13|TRBV6-1|TRBJ2-1|TRBD2
CASSRLAGNEQFF
TGTGCCAGCAGTAGACTAGCGGGGAATGAGCAGTTCTTC
>.|15|TRBV14|TRBJ1-6|TRBD1
CASSFDWTGVAPLHF
TGTGCCAGCAGCTTCGATTGGACAGGGGTGGCACCCCTCCACTTT
>once|13|TRBV4-1|TRBJ2-7|.
CASSSYLDSEQYF
TGCGCCAGCAGCTCATATCTAGACTCCGAGCAGTACTTC
>.|12|TRBV7-2|TRBJ1-2|.
CASSHGQYGYTF
TGTGCCAGCAGCCACGGTCAGTATGGCTACACCTTC
>.|15|TRBV28|TRBJ1-3|.
CASNPGHQAGNTIYF
TGTGCCAGCAACCCGGGCCATCAAGCTGGAAACACCATATATTTT
>.|13|TRBV6-5|TRBJ2-7|.
CASRVGKTYEQYF
TGTGCCAGCAGAGTCGGGAAGACCTACGAGCAGTACTTC
>.|16|TRBV5-4|TRBJ2-7|.
CASSLDPSAALYEQYF
TGTGCCAGCAGCTTGGATCCCAGCGCCGCCCTCTACGAGCAGTACTTC
>.|15|TRBV19|TRBJ1-5|.
CASSIRGGGNQPQHF
TGTGCCAGTAGTATCCGGGGTGGGGGCAATCAGCCCCAGCATTTT
>.|20|TRBV19|TRBJ2-5|TRBD2
CASSIDPRDYQSPPQETQYF
TGTGCCAGTAGTATAGATCCCCGGGACTACCAATCCCCACCCCAAGAGACCCAGTACTTC
>.|15|TRBV28|TRBJ2-3|.
CASSLIGRPTDTQYF
TGTGCCAGCAGTTTAATAGGTCGACCAACAGATACGCAGTATTTT
>.|18|TRBV4-1|TRBJ2-1|.
CASSQDLGSGSFYNEQFF
TGCGCCAGCAGCCAAGATCTTGGGAGCGGAAGTTTTTACAATGAGCAGTTCTTC
>.|12|TRBV25-1|TRBJ1-2|.
CASSGHYYGYTF
TGTGCCAGCAGTGGACATTACTATGGCTACACCTTC
>.|14|TRBV19|TRBJ2-1|.
CASSLLISYNEQFF
TGTGCCAGTAGTTTACTGATCTCCTACAATGAGCAGTTCTTC
>.|17|TRBV9|TRBJ2-3|.
CASTDPHGTPNTDTQYF
TGTGCCAGCACCGACCCCCACGGGACACCCAACACAGATACGCAGTATTTT
>.|13|TRBV7-9|TRBJ1-4|.
CASSRRLDEKLFF
TGTGCCAGCAGCCGCCGCCTTGATGAAAAACTGTTTTTT
>.|11|TRBV5-6|TRBJ2-7|.
CASSFLEEQYF
TGTGCCAGCAGCTTCCTAGAAGAGCAGTACTTC
>.|14|TRBV5-1|TRBJ2-3|.
CASRSEPNTDTQYF
TGCGCCAGCAGGTCAGAGCCTAACACAGATACGCAGTATTTT
>.|12|TRBV7-2|TRBJ1-2|TRBD1
CASSWDRGGYTF
TGTGCCAGCAGCTGGGACAGGGGCGGCTACACCTTC
>.|13|TRBV5-4|TRBJ1-1|.
CASSFRENTEAFF
TGTGCCAGCAGCTTCAGAGAGAACACTGAAGCTTTCTTT
>.|17|TRBV28|TRBJ2-3|TRBD2
CASSPGLAGGSTDTQYF
TGTGCCAGCAGTCCCGGACTAGCGGGGGGGAGCACAGATACGCAGTATTTT
>.|18|TRBV7-7|TRBJ2-2|.
CASSSNPLAHANTGELFF
TGTGCCAGCAGCTCCAACCCTCTAGCGCACGCGAACACCGGGGAGCTGTTTTTT
>.|17|TRBV11-3|TRBJ2-7|TRBD2
CASSSPGLAFPRYEQYF
TGTGCCAGCAGCTCCCCCGGACTAGCGTTTCCCAGATACGAGCAGTACTTC